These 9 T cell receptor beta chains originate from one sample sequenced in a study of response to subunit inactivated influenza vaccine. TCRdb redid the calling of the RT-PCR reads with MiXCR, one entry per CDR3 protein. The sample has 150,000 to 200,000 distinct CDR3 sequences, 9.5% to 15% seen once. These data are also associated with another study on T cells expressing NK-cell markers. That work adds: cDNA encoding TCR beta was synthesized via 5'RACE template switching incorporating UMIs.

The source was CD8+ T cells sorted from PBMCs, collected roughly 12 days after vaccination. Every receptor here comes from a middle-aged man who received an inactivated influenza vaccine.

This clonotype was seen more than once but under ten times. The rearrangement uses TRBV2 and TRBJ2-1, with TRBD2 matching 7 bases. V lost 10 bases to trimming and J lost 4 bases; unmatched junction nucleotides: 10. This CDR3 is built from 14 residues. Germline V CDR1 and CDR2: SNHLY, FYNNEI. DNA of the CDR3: TGTGCCATCACCGTGCGGGGAGGGTACAATGAGCAGTTCTTC. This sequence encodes CAITVRGGYNEQFF.

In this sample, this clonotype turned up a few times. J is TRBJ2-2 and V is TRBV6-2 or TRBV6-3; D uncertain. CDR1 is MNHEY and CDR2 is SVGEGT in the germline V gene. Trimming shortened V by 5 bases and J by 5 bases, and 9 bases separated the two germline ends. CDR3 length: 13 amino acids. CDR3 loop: CASSPHQTGELFF. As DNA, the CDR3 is TGTGCCAGCAGTCCTCACCAGACCGGGGAGCTGTTTTTT.

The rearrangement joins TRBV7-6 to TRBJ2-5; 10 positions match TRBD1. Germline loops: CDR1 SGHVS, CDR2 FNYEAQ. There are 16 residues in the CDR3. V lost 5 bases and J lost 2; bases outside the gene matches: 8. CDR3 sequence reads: CASSPLGTGVQETQYF. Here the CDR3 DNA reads TGTGCCAGCAGCCCGTTGGGGACAGGGGTTCAAGAGACCCAGTACTTC.

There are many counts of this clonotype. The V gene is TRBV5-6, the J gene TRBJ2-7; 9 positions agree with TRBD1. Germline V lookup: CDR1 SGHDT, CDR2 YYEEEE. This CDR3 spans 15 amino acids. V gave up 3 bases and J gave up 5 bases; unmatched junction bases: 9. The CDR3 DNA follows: TGTGCCAGCAGCTCCTGGGGGACAGGGTTCAACGAGCAGTACTTC. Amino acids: CASSSWGTGFNEQYF.

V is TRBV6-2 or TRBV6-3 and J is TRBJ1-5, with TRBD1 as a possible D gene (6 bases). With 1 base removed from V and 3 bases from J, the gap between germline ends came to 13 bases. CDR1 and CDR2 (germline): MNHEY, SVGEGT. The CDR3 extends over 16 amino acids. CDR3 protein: CASSYWAGVYNQPQHF. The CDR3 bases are TGTGCCAGCAGTTACTGGGCAGGGGTGTACAATCAGCCCCAGCATTTT.

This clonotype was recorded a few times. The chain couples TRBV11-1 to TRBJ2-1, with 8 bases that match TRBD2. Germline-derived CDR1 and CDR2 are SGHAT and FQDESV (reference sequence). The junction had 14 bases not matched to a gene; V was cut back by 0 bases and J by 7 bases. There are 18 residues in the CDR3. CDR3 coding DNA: TGTGCCAGCAGCTTAGCGCTTCGTCTCGGGGGGGCCAGGAATGAGCAGTTCTTC. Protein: CASSLALRLGGARNEQFF.

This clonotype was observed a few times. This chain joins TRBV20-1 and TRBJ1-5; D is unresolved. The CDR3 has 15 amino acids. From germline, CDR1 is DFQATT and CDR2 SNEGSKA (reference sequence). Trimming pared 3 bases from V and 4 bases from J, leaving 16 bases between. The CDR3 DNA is TGCAGTGCTAGTGATCCCTCGGTCTTGAATCAGCCCCAGCATTTT. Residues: CSASDPSVLNQPQHF.

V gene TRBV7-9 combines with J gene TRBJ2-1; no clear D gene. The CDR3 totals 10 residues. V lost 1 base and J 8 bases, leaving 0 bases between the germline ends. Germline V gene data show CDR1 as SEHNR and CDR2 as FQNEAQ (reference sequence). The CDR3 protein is CASSLDEQFF. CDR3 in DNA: TGTGCCAGCAGCTTAGATGAGCAGTTCTTC.

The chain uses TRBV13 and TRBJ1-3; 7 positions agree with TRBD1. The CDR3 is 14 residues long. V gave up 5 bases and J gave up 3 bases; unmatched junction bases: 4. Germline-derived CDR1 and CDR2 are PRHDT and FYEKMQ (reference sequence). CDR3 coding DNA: TGTGCCAGCAGCCAGACAGGGCTTGGAAACACCATATATTTT. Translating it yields CASSQTGLGNTIYF. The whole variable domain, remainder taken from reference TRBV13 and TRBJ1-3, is AAGVIQSPRHLIKEKRETATLKCYPIPRHDTVYWYQQGPGQDPQFLISFYEKMQSDKGSIPDRFSAQQFSDYHSELNMSSLELGDSALYFCASSQTGLGNTIYFGEGSWLTVV.